The next 6 T cell receptor beta chains were all read from a single sample in a study of T cell responses to AZD1222 COVID-19 vaccine. Using immunoSEQ multiplex PCR, the repertoire was profiled, and TCRdb retains in-frame clones only, with some absent. The sample consists of some 98,000 clones, more than 70% of them appearing once. This specimen consisted of peripheral blood, obtained 28 days after the second AZD1222 dose. The receptor set was obtained from an adult who received the AZD1222 COVID-19 vaccine.

The chain combines TRBV10-1 with TRBJ1-4; D call uncertain. This CDR3 is built from 18 residues. The V end lost 10 bases, the J end lost 0 bases, and 24 bases lay between the germline ends. In germline, CDR1 is WNHNN, CDR2 SYGVQD (reference sequence). CDR3 sequence reads: CAIHNPSKLQTTNEKLFF. CDR3 nucleotide sequence: TGCGCCATTCACAACCCCTCGAAATTACAGACAACTAATGAAAAACTGTTTTTT.

The V call is TRBV12-3 or TRBV12-4, the J call TRBJ2-2; 8 nucleotides match TRBD1. V was pared by 4 bases and J by 5 bases, with 0 bases of the junction left unmatched. The CDR3 runs to 13 residues. The CDR3 loop reads CASSWTGTGELFF. The CDR3 DNA sequence: TGTGCCAGCAGTTGGACAGGGACCGGGGAGCTGTTTTTT.

The chain's CDR3 is CASTGEPNEQFF. The CDR3, as DNA: TGTGCCAGCACGGGGGAGCCCAATGAGCAGTTCTTC. V is TRBV5-4 and J is TRBJ2-1; TRBD2 might be the D (6 bases). The V end was cut by 6 bases, the J end by 6 bases, with 10 bases between. In germline, CDR1 is SGHNT, CDR2 YYREEE (reference sequence). CDR3 length: 12 amino acids.

The V gene is TRBV18, the J gene TRBJ1-1; D is unclear. The germline V gene encodes CDR1 KGHSH and CDR2 LQKENI. The CDR3 has 16 residues. Trimming cost V 1 base and J 1 base, with 13 bases left between them. The chain's CDR3 is CASSPRVAGANTEAFF. In DNA, the CDR3 is TGTGCCAGCTCACCACGGGTGGCAGGAGCGAACACTGAAGCTTTCTTT.

This clone appeared once. The chain couples TRBV3-1 (or the pseudogene TRBV3-2) to TRBJ1-6; D is perhaps TRBD1 (5 bases). The CDR3 consists of 15 residues. Germline V lookup: CDR1 LGHDT, CDR2 YNNKEL (reference sequence). V was shortened by 4 bases and J by 7 bases, with 14 bases between the two germline ends. The CDR3 coding sequence is TGTGCCAGCAGCCTGGGGGATATGGGAAATTCACCCCTCCACTTT. Translating gives CASSLGDMGNSPLHF.

V gene TRBV30 combines with J gene TRBJ1-4, with D possibly being TRBD1 (6 bases). This CDR3 has 14 amino acids. CDR1 is GTSNPN, CDR2 SVGIG, per germline (reference sequence). V was shortened by 0 bases and J by 7 bases, with 12 bases between the two germline ends. Written as DNA, the CDR3 is TGTGCCTGGAGTGTTAGGGGGGTTGGTGAAAAACTGTTTTTT. Translated, it gives CAWSVRGVGEKLFF.